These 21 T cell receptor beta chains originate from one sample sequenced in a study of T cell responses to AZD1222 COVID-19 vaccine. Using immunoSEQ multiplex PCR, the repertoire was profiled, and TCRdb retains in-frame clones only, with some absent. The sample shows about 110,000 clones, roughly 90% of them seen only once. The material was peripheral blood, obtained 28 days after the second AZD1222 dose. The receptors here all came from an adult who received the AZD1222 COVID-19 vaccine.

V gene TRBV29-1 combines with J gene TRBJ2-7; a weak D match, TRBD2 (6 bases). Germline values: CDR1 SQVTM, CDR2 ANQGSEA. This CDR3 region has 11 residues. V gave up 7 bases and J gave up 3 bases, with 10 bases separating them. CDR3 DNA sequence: TGCAGCGCCCGGGAGAACTACGAGCAGTACTTC. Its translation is CSARENYEQYF.

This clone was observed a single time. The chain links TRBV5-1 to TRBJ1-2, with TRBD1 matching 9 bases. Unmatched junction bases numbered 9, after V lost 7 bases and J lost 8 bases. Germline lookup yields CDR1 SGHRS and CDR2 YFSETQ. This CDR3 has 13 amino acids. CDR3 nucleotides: TGCGCCAGCCATTTACAGGGGGCTGAGGGCTACACCTTC. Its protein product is CASHLQGAEGYTF.

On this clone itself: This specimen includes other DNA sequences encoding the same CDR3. The CDR3: CASSLGQGNYGYTF. The CDR3 nucleotides read TGTGCCAGCAGTTTAGGACAGGGTAACTATGGCTACACCTTC. This rearrangement joins TRBV28 to TRBJ1-2; 8 bases are shared with TRBD1. The CDR3 covers 14 residues. With V trimmed by 2 bases and J by 1 base, 0 bases remained unmatched. Germline CDR1 is MDHEN and CDR2 is SYDVKM.

The DNA of the CDR3 is TGTGCCAGCAGTTTAGGATTAGAACAAGAGACCCAGTACTTC. This sequence encodes CASSLGLEQETQYF. The J gene is TRBJ2-5, the V gene TRBV27; D unresolved. In germline, CDR1 is MNHEY, CDR2 SMNVEV (reference sequence). Trimming removed 2 bases from V and 2 bases from J, with 9 bases in between. This CDR3 has 14 amino acids.

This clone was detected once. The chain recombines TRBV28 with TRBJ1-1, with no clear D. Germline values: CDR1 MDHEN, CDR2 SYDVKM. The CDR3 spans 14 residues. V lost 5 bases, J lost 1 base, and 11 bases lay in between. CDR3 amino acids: CASSPYGENTEAFF. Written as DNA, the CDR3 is TGTGCCAGCAGTCCGTACGGGGAGAACACTGAAGCTTTCTTT. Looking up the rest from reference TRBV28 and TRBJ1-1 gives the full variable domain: DVKVTQSSRYLVKRTGEKVFLECVQDMDHENMFWYRQDPGLGLRLIYFSYDVKMKEKGDIPEGYSVSREKKERFSLILESASTNQTSMYLCASSPYGENTEAFFGQGTRLTVV.

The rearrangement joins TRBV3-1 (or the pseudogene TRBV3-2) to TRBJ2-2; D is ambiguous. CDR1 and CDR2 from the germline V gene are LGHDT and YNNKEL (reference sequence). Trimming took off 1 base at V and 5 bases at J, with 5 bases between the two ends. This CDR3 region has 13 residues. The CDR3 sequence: CASSQAGTGELFF. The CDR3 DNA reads TGTGCCAGCAGCCAAGCTGGTACCGGGGAGCTGTTTTTT.

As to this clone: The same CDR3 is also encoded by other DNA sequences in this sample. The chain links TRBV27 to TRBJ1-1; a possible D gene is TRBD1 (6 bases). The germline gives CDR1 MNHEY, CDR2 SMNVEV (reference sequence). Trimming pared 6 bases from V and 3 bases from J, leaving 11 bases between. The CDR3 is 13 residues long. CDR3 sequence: CASRGQGYTEAFF. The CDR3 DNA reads TGTGCCAGCAGAGGGCAGGGGTACACTGAAGCTTTCTTT.

CDR3 DNA sequence: TGTGCCAGCAGTTTAAACCGGGCGGGAAAACTGTTTTTT. It yields the protein CASSLNRAGKLFF. The gene calls are TRBV27 and TRBJ1-4; no clear D gene. This CDR3 comprises 13 residues. The ends were cut back, 2 bases at V and 10 bases at J, with 11 bases in the middle. Germline V gives CDR1 MNHEY, CDR2 SMNVEV (reference sequence).

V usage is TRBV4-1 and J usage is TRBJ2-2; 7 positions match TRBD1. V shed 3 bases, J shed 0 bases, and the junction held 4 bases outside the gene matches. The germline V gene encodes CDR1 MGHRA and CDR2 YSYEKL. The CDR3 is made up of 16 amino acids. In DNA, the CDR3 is TGCGCCAGCAGCCAGTCCGGGACAGCGAACACCGGGGAGCTGTTTTTT. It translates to CASSQSGTANTGELFF.

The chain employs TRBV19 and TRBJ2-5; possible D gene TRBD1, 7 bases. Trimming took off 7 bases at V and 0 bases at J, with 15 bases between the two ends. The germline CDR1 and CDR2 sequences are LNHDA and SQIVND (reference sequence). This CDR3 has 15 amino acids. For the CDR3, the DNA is TGTGCCAGTAAGGGGTCAGGGGGGCACCAAGAGACCCAGTACTTC. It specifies CASKGSGGHQETQYF. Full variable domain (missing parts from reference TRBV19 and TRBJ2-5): DGGITQSPKYLFRKEGQNVTLSCEQNLNHDAMYWYRQDPGQGLRLIYYSQIVNDFQKGDIAEGYSVSREKKESFPLTVTSAQKNPTAFYLCASKGSGGHQETQYFGPGTRLLVL.

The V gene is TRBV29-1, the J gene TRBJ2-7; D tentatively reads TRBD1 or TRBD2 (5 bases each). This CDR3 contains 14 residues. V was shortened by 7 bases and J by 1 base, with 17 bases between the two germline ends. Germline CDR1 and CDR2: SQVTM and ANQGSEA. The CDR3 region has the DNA TGCAGCGCCCGCCTCGTTGGGGGTTCCTACGAGCAGTACTTC. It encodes CSARLVGGSYEQYF.

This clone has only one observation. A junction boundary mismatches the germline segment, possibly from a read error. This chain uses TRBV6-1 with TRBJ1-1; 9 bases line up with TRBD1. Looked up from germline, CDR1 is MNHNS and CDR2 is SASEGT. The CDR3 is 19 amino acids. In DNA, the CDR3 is TGTGCCAGCAGGGAAGGGGCCACAGGGGGCTTTTCCATGAACACTGAAGCTTTCTTT. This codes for CASREGATGGFSMNTEAFF.

CDR3 loop: CASSTSGNTIYF. The CDR3 region has the DNA TGTGCCAGCAGCACCAGCGGAAACACCATATATTTT. V usage is TRBV5-5 and J usage is TRBJ1-3, with D unresolved. The germline CDR1 and CDR2 sequences are SGHKS and YYEKEE (reference sequence). Trimming left V 4 bases short and J 4 bases short, with 6 bases between. The CDR3 is 12 amino acids.

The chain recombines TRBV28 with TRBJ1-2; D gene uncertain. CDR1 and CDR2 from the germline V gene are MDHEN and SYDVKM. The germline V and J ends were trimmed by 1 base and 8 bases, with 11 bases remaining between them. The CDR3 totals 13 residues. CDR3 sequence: CASSLYGSRGYTF. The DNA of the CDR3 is TGTGCCAGCAGTTTATACGGGTCTAGGGGCTACACCTTC.

For the CDR3, the DNA is TGTGCCAGCAGTTACTCGACGGGGCCACTCAATGGCTACACCTTC. It codes for CASSYSTGPLNGYTF. The V call is TRBV6-5, the J call TRBJ1-2; the D gene is possibly TRBD1 (5 bases). CDR1 and CDR2 from the germline V gene are MNHEY and SVGAGI. The V and J ends lost 0 bases and 6 bases respectively, with 14 bases between them. The length of the CDR3 is 15 residues.

DNA for the CDR3: TGCGCCAGCAGCTCCCGTCCGGACAGGGCGGGAAAACTGTTTTTT. This gives the protein CASSSRPDRAGKLFF. The rearrangement links TRBV5-1 to TRBJ1-4; TRBD1 agrees at 8 bases. The CDR3 has 15 residues. Germline CDR1 SGHRS, CDR2 YFSETQ. With 3 bases clipped from V and 10 bases from J, the junction kept 11 bases outside the gene matches.

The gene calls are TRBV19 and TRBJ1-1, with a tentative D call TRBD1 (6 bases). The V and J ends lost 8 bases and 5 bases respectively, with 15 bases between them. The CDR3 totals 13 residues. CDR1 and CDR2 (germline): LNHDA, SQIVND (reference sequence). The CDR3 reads CASSRGLGTEAFF. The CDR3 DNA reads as TGTGCCAGTTCTAGGGGGTTAGGAACTGAAGCTTTCTTT. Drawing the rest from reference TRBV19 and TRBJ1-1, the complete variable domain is DGGITQSPKYLFRKEGQNVTLSCEQNLNHDAMYWYRQDPGQGLRLIYYSQIVNDFQKGDIAEGYSVSREKKESFPLTVTSAQKNPTAFYLCASSRGLGTEAFFGQGTRLTVV.

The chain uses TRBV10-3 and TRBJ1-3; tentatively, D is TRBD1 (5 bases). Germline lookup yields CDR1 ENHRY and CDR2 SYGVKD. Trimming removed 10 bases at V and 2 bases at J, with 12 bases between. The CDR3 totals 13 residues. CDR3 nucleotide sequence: TGTGCCACAGAAGGGGTAGCTGGAAACACCATATATTTT. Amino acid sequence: CATEGVAGNTIYF.

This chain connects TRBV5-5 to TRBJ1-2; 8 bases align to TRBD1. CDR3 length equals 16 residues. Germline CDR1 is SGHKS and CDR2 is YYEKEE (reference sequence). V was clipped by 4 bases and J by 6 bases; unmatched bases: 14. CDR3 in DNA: TGTGCCAGCAGCCAACCAGGACAGGGACCTGGGGATGGCTACACCTTC. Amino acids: CASSQPGQGPGDGYTF.

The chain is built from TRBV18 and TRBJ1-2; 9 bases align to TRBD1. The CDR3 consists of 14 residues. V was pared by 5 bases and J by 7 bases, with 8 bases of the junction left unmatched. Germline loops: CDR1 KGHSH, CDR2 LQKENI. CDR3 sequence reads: CASSTGQGPIGYTF. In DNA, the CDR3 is TGTGCCAGCTCAACCGGACAGGGGCCTATTGGCTACACCTTC.

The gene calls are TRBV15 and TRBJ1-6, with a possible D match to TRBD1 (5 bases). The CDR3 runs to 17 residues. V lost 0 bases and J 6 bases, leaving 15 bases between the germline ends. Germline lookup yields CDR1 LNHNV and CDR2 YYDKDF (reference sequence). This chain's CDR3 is CATSRDRVYQGNSPLHF. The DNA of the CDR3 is TGTGCCACCAGCAGAGATCGAGTCTACCAGGGTAATTCACCCCTCCACTTT.